This T cell receptor beta chain was sequenced in a study of breast tumors, draining lymph nodes, adjacent tissues. As for this clonotype: A much bigger clone sits one base away, suggesting this may be a read error.

V dropped 1 base and J dropped 7; count of bases not matched to a gene: 8. Germline CDR1 is MGHRA and CDR2 is YSYEKL. CDR3 length equals 15 residues. Samples came from axillary lymph nodes draining the breast cancer. TCRdb processed the multiplex PCR reads anew with MiXCR; each CDR3 protein has one entry. The repertoire holds tens of thousands of distinct CDR3 sequences, with roughly a fifth as singletons. This receptor was identified in a female donor with breast cancer. Some clones in this sample may be carry-over from other donors' samples. The chain is built from TRBV4-1 and TRBJ2-5; 8 bases are a match to TRBD2. What was sequenced was axillary lymph node tissue. CDR3 sequence: CASSQGASGSGTQYF. The CDR3 bases are TGCGCCAGCAGCCAAGGGGCTAGCGGGTCAGGGACCCAGTACTTC.